The 8 T cell receptor beta chains presented below share a single source sample, sequenced in a study of T-cell memory formation after mild COVID-19. One entry per CDR3 protein results from TCRdb running MiXCR on the 5' RACE reads. The repertoire consists of 470,000 or so distinct CDR3 sequences, with roughly 20% occurring once and the leading ten covering 7.5% to 10%. Sample: PBMCs or a T cell subset sorted from them (not recorded which). These receptors all stem from an adult woman who had mild COVID-19 (a few samples of this study predate the infection). Cell type and time point are not known.

The chain recombines TRBV14 with TRBJ2-2; 11 positions agree with TRBD2. V gave up 1 base and J gave up 7 bases; unmatched junction bases: 5. Germline CDR1 reads SGHDN; CDR2 reads FVKESK. This CDR3 is built from 16 residues. The CDR3 DNA reads TGTGCCAGCAGCCAAGGACTAGCGGGGTCAGGCGGGGAGCTGTTTTTT. It translates to CASSQGLAGSGGELFF. The full variable domain, with the rest looked up from reference TRBV14 and TRBJ2-2, is EAGVTQFPSHSVIEKGQTVTLRCDPISGHDNLYWYRRVMGKEIKFLLHFVKESKQDESGMPNNRFLAERTGGTYSTLKVQPAELEDSGVYFCASSQGLAGSGGELFFGEGSRLTVL.

This chain links TRBV7-8 with TRBJ2-2, with a possible D match to TRBD2 (5 bases). V gave up 1 base and J gave up 6 bases, with 15 bases separating them. The germline CDR1 and CDR2 sequences are SGHVS and FQNEAQ. The CDR3 loop spans 16 amino acids. CDR3 sequence reads: CASSLVVYLSAGELFF. The CDR3 region has the DNA TGTGCCAGCAGCTTAGTGGTATACCTTAGCGCCGGGGAGCTGTTTTTT. Full variable domain (outside the CDR3, taken from reference TRBV7-8 and TRBJ2-2): GAGVSQSPRYKVAKRGQDVALRCDPISGHVSLFWYQQALGQGPEFLTYFQNEAQLDKSGLPSDRFFAERPEGSVSTLKIQRTQQEDSAVYLCASSLVVYLSAGELFFGEGSRLTVL.

A few counts support this clonotype. The rearrangement uses TRBV24-1 and TRBJ2-1; tentative D call: TRBD2 (6 bases). With 3 bases removed from V and 9 bases from J, the gap between germline ends came to 17 bases. Germline V gives CDR1 KGHDR, CDR2 SFDVKD. The CDR3 extends over 15 amino acids. CDR3: CATSDPAGGASEQFF. The CDR3 DNA follows: TGTGCCACCAGTGATCCCGCCGGAGGGGCCAGTGAGCAGTTCTTC.

The chain carries TRBV7-9 and TRBJ1-1; D possibly corresponds to TRBD1 (6 bases). The CDR3 has 14 amino acids. Germline values: CDR1 SEHNR, CDR2 FQNEAQ (reference sequence). Trimming cost V 1 base and J 4 bases, with 10 bases left between them. The chain's CDR3 is CASSLVTQGTEAFF. CDR3 DNA: TGTGCCAGCAGCTTAGTCACACAGGGCACTGAAGCTTTCTTT.

Ten or more counts support this clonotype. This sequence joins TRBV12-3 or TRBV12-4 and TRBJ2-7; perhaps TRBD2 as D (6 bases). Trimming cost V 5 bases and J 1 base, with 15 bases left between them. The CDR3 is made up of 15 amino acids. CDR3 sequence (DNA): TGTGCCAGCAGTCCCCGAGTTCGGGGGTCCTACGAGCAGTACTTC. Its protein product is CASSPRVRGSYEQYF.

The rearrangement uses TRBV5-1 and TRBJ1-6; TRBD1 matches 7 bases. J lost 13 bases, V lost 3 bases, and 13 bases had no gene match. There are 15 residues in the CDR3. Per germline, CDR1 SGHRS and CDR2 YFSETQ. CDR3 protein: CASSSRTGGPSPLHF. The DNA for the CDR3 is TGCGCCAGCAGCTCGCGGACAGGAGGACCTTCGCCCCTCCACTTT. Based on the CDR3 plus reference TRBV5-1 and TRBJ1-6, the full variable domain is KAGVTQTPRYLIKTRGQQVTLSCSPISGHRSVSWYQQTPGQGLQFLFEYFSETQRNKGNFPGRFSGRQFSNSRSEMNVSTLELGDSALYLCASSSRTGGPSPLHFGNGTRLTVT.

The V gene is TRBV7-2, the J gene TRBJ2-3; D is possibly TRBD1 or TRBD2 (5 bases each). Deletions cut 3 bases from V and 0 bases from J, with 13 bases between. Germline V gene lookup returns CDR1 SGHTA and CDR2 FQGNSA. The CDR3 is 16 amino acids. The CDR3 spells CASSLGDLPSTDTQYF. In nucleotides, the CDR3 is TGTGCCAGCAGCTTGGGGGACCTTCCTAGCACAGATACGCAGTATTTT. The full variable domain, its missing parts supplied by reference TRBV7-2 and TRBJ2-3, is GAGVSQSPSNKVTEKGKDVELRCDPISGHTALYWYRQSLGQGLEFLIYFQGNSAPDKSGLPSDRFSAERTGGSVSTLTIQRTQQEDSAVYLCASSLGDLPSTDTQYFGPGTRLTVL.

This clonotype was detected a few times. The J gene is TRBJ2-1, the V gene TRBV7-9; 7 nucleotides line up with TRBD1. CDR1 is SEHNR and CDR2 is FQNEAQ in the germline V gene (reference sequence). CDR3 length: 14 residues. V trimming: 4 bases; J trimming: 7 bases; junction bases outside the gene matches: 7. CDR3 nucleotides: TGTGCCAGCAGCTCCCGCAGGGACAGAAATGAGCAGTTCTTC. As protein: CASSSRRDRNEQFF.